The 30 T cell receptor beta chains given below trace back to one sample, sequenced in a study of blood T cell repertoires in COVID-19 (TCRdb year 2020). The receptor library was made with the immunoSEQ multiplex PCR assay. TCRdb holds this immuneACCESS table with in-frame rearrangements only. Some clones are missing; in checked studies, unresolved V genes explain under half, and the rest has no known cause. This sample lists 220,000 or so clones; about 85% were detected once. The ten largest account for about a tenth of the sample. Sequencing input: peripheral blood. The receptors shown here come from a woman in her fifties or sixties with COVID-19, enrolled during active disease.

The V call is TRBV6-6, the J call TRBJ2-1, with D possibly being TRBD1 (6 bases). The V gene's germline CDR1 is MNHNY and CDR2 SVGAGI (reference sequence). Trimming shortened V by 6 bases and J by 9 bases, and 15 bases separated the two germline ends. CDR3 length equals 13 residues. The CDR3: CASSLDSFVEQFF. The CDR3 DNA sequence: TGTGCCAGCAGCCTGGACAGCTTCGTTGAGCAGTTCTTC.

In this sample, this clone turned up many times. Written as DNA, the CDR3 is TGTGCCAGCAGCCTCCGGACTAGCGGGGGGCATGAGCAGTTCTTC. Protein: CASSLRTSGGHEQFF. This chain uses TRBV27 with TRBJ2-1; 14 bases are shared with TRBD2. The length of the CDR3 is 15 residues. Germline lookup yields CDR1 MNHEY and CDR2 SMNVEV (reference sequence). V was clipped by 6 bases and J by 8 bases; unmatched bases: 6.

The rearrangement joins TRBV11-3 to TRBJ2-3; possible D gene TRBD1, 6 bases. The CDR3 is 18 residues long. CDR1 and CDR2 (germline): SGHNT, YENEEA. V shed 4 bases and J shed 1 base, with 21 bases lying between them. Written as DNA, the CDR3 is TGTGCCAGCAGCTCGGGACCCGGGACATCCCGTGGCACAGATACGCAGTATTTT. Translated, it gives CASSSGPGTSRGTDTQYF.

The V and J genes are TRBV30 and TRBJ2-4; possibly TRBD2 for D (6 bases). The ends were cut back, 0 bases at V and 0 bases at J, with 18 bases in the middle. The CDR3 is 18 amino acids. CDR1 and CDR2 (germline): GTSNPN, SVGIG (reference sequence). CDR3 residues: CAWSVFSWDSGAKNIQYF. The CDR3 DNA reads TGTGCCTGGAGTGTATTTAGTTGGGACTCAGGAGCCAAAAACATTCAGTACTTC.

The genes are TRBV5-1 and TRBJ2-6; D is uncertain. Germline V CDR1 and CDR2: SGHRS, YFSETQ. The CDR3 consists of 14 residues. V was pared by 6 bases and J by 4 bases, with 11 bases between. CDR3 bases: TGCGCCAGCACCCTAGATCCAGGGGCCAACGTCCTGACTTTC. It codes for CASTLDPGANVLTF.

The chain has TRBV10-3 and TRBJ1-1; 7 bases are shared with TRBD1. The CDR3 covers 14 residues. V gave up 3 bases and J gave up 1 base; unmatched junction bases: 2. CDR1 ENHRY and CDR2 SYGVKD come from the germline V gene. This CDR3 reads CAISDPGGNTEAFF. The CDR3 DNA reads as TGTGCCATCAGTGATCCAGGGGGGAACACTGAAGCTTTCTTT.

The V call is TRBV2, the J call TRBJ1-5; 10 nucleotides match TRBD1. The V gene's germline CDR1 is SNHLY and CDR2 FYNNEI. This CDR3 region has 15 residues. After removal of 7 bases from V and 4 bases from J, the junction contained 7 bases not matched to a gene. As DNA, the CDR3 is TGTGCCAGCACAGAAGGGACAGGGGTAAATCAGCCCCAGCATTTT. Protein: CASTEGTGVNQPQHF.

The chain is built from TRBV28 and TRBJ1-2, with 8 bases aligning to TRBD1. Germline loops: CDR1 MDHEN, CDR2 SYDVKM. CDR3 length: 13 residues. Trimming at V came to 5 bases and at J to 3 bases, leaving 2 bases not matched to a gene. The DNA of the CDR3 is TGTGCCAGCAGTAAGGACAGGGACTATGGCTACACCTTC. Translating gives CASSKDRDYGYTF.

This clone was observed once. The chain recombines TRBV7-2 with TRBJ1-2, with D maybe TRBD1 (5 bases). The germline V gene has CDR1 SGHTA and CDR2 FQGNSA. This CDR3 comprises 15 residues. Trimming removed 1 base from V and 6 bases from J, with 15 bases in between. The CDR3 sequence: CASSLVGRTRDGYTF. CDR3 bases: TGTGCCAGCAGCTTAGTGGGCCGAACCAGGGATGGCTACACCTTC. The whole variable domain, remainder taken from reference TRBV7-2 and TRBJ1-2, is GAGVSQSPSNKVTEKGKDVELRCDPISGHTALYWYRQSLGQGLEFLIYFQGNSAPDKSGLPSDRFSAERTGGSVSTLTIQRTQQEDSAVYLCASSLVGRTRDGYTFGSGTRLTVV.

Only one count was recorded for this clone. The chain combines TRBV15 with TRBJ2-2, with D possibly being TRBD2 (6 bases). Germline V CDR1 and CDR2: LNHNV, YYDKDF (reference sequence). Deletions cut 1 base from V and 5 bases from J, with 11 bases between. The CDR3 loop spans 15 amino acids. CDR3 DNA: TGTGCCACCAGCAGAGTTGGGGGAGGAACCGGGGAGCTGTTTTTT. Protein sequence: CATSRVGGGTGELFF.

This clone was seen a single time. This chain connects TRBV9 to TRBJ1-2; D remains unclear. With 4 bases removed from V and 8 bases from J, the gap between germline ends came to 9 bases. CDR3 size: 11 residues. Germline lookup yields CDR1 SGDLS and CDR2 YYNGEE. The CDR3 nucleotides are TGTGCCAGCAGCCCCTCGGAGGGCTACACCTTC. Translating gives CASSPSEGYTF.

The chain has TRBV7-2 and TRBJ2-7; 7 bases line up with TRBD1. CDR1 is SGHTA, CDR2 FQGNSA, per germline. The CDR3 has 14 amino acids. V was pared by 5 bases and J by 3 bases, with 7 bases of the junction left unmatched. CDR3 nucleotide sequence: TGTGCCAGCAGCCCTACAGGGGCCAACTACGAGCAGTACTTC. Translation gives CASSPTGANYEQYF.

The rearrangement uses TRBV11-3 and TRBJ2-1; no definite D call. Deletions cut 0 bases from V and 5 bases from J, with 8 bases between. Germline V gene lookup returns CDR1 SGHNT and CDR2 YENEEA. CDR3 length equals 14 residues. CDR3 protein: CASSLDRQDNEQFF. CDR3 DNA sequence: TGTGCCAGCAGCTTAGATCGGCAGGACAATGAGCAGTTCTTC.

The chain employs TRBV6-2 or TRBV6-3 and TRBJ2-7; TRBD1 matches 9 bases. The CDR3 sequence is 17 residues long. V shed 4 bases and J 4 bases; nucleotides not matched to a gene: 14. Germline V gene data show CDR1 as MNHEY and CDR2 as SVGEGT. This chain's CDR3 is CASSSLYRTGETYEQYF. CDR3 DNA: TGTGCCAGCAGTTCCCTATATCGGACAGGGGAAACGTACGAGCAGTACTTC.

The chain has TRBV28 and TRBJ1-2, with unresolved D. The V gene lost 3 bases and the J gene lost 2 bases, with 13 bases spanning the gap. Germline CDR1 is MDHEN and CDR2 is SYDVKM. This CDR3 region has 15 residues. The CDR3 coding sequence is TGTGCCAGCAGTTTGGAAGGGAGTGGCAACTATGGCTACACCTTC. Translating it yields CASSLEGSGNYGYTF.

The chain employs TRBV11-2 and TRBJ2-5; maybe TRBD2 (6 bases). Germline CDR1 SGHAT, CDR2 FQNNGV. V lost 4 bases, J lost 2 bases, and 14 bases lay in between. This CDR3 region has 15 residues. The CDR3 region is CASSSGGRGQETQYF. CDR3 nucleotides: TGTGCCAGCAGCTCGGGCGGGCGGGGACAAGAGACCCAGTACTTC. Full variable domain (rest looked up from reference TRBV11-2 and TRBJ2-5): EAGVAQSPRYKIIEKRQSVAFWCNPISGHATLYWYQQILGQGPKLLIQFQNNGVVDDSQLPKDRFSAERLKGVDSTLKIQPAKLEDSAVYLCASSSGGRGQETQYFGPGTRLLVL.

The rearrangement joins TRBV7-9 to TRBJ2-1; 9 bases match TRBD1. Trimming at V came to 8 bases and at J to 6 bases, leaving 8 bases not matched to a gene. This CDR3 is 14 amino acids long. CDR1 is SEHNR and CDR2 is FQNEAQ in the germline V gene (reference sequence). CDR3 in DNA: TGTGCCAGCCTTGGGGACAGGGCGTTCAATGAGCAGTTCTTC. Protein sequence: CASLGDRAFNEQFF. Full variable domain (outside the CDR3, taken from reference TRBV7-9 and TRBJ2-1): DTGVSQNPRHKITKRGQNVTFRCDPISEHNRLYWYRQTLGQGPEFLTYFQNEAQLEKSRLLSDRFSAERPKGSFSTLEIQRTEQGDSAMYLCASLGDRAFNEQFFGPGTRLTVL.

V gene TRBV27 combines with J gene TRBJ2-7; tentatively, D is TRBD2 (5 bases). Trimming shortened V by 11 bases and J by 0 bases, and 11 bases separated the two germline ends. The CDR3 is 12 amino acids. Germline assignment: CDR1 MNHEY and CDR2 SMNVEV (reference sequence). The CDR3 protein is CARLGSSYEQYV. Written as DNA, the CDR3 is TGTGCCCGCCTAGGGAGCTCCTACGAGCAGTACGTC.

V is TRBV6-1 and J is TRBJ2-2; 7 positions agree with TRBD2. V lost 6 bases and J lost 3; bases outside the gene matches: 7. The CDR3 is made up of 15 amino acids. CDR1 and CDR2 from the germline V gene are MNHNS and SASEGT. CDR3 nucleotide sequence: TGTGCCAGCAGCCGCAGCGGGGCTTACACCGGGGAGCTGTTTTTT. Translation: CASSRSGAYTGELFF.

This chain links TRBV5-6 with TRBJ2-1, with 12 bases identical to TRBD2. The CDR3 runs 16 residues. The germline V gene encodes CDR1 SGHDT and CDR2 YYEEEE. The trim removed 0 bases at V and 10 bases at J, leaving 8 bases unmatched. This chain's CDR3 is CASSLVGLAGTREQFF. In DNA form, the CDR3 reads TGTGCCAGCAGCTTGGTCGGACTAGCGGGGACCCGAGAGCAGTTCTTC.

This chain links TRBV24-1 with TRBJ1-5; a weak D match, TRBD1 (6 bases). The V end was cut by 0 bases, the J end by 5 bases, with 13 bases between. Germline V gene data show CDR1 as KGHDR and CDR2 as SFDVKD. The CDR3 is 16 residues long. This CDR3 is CATSDLHRVWDQPQHF. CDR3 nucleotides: TGTGCCACCAGTGATTTGCACAGGGTTTGGGATCAGCCCCAGCATTTT.

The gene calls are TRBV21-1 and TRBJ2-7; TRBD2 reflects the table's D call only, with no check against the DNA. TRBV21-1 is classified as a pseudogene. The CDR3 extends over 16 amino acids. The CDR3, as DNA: TGTGCCAGCAGCGTTCTCCGGGCTAGCGTCTCCTACGAGCAGTACGTC. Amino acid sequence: CASSVLRASVSYEQYV.

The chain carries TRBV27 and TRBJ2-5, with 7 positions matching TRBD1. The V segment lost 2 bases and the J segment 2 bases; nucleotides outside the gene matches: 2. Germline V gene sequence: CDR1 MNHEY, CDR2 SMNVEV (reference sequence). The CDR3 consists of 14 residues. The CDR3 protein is CASSLRDRQETQYF. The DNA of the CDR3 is TGTGCCAGCAGTTTAAGGGACAGACAAGAGACCCAGTACTTC.

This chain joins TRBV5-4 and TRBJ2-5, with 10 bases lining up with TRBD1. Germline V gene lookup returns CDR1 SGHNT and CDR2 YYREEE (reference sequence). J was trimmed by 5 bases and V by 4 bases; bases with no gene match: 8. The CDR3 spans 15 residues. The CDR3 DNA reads TGTGCCAGCAGCCCGAGGACAGGGGGATGGGAGACCCAGTACTTC. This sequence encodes CASSPRTGGWETQYF.

CDR3: CASSYPAGQGAMIAYWEQYF. The CDR3 nucleotides read TGTGCCAGCAGCTATCCGGCGGGACAGGGGGCGATGATCGCCTACTGGGAGCAGTACTTC. The chain joins TRBV11-3 to TRBJ2-7; TRBD1 agrees at 12 bases. The germline gives CDR1 SGHNT, CDR2 YENEEA. This CDR3 region has 20 residues. V gave up 4 bases and J gave up 7 bases; unmatched junction bases: 23.

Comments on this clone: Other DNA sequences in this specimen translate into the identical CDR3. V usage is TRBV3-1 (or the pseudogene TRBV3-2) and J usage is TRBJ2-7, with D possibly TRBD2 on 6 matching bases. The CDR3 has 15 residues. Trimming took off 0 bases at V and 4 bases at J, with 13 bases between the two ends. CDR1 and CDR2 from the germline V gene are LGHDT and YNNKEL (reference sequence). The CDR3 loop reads CASSQEVGGGYEQYF. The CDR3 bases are TGTGCCAGCAGCCAAGAAGTAGGAGGAGGGTACGAGCAGTACTTC.

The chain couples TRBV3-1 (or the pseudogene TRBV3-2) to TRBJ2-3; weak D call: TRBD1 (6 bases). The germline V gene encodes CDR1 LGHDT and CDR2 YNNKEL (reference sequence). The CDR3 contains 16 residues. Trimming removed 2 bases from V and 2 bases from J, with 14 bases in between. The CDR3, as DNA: TGTGCCAGCAGCCAAACTAACAGGGAAAACACAGATACGCAGTATTTT. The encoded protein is CASSQTNRENTDTQYF.

CDR3 protein: CSAGTGGGYTF. In nucleotides, the CDR3 is TGCAGCGCGGGGACAGGGGGTGGCTACACCTTC. The chain uses TRBV29-1 and TRBJ1-2; TRBD1 matches at 11 bases. The CDR3 has 11 amino acids. CDR1 is SQVTM and CDR2 is ANQGSEA in the germline V gene. With V trimmed by 7 bases and J by 7 bases, 2 bases remained unmatched. Drawing the rest from reference TRBV29-1 and TRBJ1-2, the complete variable domain is SAVISQKPSRDICQRGTSLTIQCQVDSQVTMMFWYRQQPGQSLTLIATANQGSEATYESGFVIDKFPISRPNLTFSTLTVSNMSPEDSSIYLCSAGTGGGYTFGSGTRLTVV.

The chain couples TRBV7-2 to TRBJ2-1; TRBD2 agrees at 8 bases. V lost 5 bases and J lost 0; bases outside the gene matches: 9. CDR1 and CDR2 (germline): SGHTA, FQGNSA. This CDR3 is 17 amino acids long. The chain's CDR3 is CASSLRYGGGSYNEQFF. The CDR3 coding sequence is TGTGCCAGCAGCCTACGATACGGGGGGGGCTCCTACAATGAGCAGTTCTTC.

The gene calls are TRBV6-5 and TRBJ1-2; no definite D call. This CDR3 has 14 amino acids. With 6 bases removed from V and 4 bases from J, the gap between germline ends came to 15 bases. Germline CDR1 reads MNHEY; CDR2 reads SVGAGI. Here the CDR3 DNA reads TGTGCCAGCAGCCAGGTGATTTTGCCCTATGGCTACACCTTC. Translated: CASSQVILPYGYTF.